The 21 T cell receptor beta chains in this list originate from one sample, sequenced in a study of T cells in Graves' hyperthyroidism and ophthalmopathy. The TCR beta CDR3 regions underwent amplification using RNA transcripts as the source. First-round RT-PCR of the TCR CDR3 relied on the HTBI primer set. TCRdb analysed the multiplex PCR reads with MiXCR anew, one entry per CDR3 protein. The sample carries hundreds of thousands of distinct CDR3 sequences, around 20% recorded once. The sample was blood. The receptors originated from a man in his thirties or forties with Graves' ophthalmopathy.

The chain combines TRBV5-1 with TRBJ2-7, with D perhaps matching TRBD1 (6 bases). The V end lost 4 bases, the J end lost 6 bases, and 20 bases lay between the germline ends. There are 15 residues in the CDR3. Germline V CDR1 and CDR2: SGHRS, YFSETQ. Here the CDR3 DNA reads TGCGCCAGCAGCGTTCGGACAGATCGGGGTGGCGAGCAGTACTTC. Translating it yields CASSVRTDRGGEQYF.

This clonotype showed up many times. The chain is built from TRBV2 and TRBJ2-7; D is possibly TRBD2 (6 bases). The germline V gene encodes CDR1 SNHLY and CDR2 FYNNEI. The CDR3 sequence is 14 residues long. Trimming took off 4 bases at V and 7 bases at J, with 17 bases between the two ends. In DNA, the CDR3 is TGTGCCAGCAGTGGCGGGGACCGCGGTTTTGAGCAGTACTTC. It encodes CASSGGDRGFEQYF.

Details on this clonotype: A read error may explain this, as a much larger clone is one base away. The CDR3 loop reads CASSLEQGNTEAFF. CDR3 DNA: TGCGCCAGCAGCTTGGAACAGGGGAACACTGAAGCTTTCTTT. V usage is TRBV5-1 and J usage is TRBJ1-1, with a weak D call TRBD1 (6 bases). The CDR3 contains 14 residues. Trimming took off 0 bases at V and 1 base at J, with 7 bases between the two ends. The V gene's germline CDR1 is SGHRS and CDR2 YFSETQ.

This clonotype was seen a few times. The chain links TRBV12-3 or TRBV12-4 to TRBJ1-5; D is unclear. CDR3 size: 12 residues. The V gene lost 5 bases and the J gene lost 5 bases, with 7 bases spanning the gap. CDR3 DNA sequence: TGTGCCAGCAGTACCCAATATCAGCCCCAGCATTTT. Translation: CASSTQYQPQHF.

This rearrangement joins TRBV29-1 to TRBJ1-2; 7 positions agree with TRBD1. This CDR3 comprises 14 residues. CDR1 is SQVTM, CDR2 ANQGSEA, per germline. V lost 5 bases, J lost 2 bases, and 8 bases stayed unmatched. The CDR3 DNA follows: TGCAGCGTTCTTAACCGGGACAGCAACTATGGCTACACCTTC. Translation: CSVLNRDSNYGYTF.

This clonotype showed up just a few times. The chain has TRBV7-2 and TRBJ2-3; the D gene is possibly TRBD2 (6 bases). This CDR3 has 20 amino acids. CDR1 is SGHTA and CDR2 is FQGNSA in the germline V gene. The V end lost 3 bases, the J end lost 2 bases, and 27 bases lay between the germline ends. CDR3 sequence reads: CASSFRLGGMSRFDTDTQYF. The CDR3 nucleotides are TGTGCCAGCAGCTTTCGACTGGGGGGTATGAGCCGTTTTGACACAGATACGCAGTATTTT.

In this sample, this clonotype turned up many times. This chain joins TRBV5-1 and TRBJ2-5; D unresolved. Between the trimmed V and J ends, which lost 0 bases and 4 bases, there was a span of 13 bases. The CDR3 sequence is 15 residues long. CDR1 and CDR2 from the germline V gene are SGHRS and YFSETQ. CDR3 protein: CASSLAPEWGETQYF. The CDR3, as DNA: TGCGCCAGCAGCTTGGCCCCCGAGTGGGGAGAGACCCAGTACTTC.

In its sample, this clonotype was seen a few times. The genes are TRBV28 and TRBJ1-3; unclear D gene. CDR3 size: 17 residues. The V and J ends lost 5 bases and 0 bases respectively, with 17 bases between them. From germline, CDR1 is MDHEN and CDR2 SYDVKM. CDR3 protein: CASSPPAAFGSGNTIYF. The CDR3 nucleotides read TGTGCCAGCAGTCCCCCCGCGGCATTCGGCTCTGGAAACACCATATATTTT.

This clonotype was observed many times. CDR3 nucleotides: TGTGCCAGCAGTTTAATAGCGGGGACAGATACGCAGTATTTT. This sequence encodes CASSLIAGTDTQYF. This sequence joins TRBV12-3 or TRBV12-4 and TRBJ2-3; TRBD2 matches 8 bases. V lost 2 bases, J lost 3 bases, and 1 base stayed unmatched. The CDR3 covers 14 residues.

CDR3 DNA: TGCGCCAGCAGCTTAGACAGATTTGAGCAGTTCTTC. Translation: CASSLDRFEQFF. This chain uses TRBV5-1 with TRBJ2-1, with a tentative D call TRBD1 (5 bases). Germline loops: CDR1 SGHRS, CDR2 YFSETQ. The V end was cut by 2 bases, the J end by 9 bases, with 9 bases between. The CDR3 sequence is 12 residues long.

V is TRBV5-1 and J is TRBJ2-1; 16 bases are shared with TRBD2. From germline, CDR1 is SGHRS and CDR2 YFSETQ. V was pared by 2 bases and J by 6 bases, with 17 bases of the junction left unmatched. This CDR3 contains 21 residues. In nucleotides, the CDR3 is TGCGCCAGCAGCTTCGTCCAGCCCGGGACTAGCGGGAGGGCCCCTGGCAATGAGCAGTTCTTC. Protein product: CASSFVQPGTSGRAPGNEQFF.

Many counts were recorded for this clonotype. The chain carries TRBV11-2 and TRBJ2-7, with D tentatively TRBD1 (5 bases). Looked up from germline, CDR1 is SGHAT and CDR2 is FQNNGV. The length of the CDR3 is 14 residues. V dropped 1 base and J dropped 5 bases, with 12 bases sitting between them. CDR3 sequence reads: CASSLGTGFHEQYF. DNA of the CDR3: TGTGCCAGCAGCTTAGGCACAGGTTTCCACGAGCAGTACTTC.

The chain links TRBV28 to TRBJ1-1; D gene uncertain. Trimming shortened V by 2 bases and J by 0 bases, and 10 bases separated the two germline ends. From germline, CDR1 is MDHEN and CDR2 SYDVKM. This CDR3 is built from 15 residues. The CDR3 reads CASSLMGRMNTEAFF. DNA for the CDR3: TGTGCCAGCAGTTTAATGGGCAGGATGAACACTGAAGCTTTCTTT.

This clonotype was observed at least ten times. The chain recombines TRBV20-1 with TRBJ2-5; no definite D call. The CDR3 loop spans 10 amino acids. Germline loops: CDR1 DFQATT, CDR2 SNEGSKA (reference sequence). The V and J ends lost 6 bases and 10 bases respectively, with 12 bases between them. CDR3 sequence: CSAAGSGQYF. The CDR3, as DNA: TGCAGTGCCGCCGGCTCCGGCCAGTACTTC.

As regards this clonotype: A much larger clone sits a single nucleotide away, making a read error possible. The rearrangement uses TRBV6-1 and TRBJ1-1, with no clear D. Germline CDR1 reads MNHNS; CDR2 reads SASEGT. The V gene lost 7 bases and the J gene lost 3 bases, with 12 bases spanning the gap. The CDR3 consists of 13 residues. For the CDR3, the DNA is TGTGCCAGCATCACGACCTCCTACACTGAAGCTTTCTTT. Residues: CASITTSYTEAFF.

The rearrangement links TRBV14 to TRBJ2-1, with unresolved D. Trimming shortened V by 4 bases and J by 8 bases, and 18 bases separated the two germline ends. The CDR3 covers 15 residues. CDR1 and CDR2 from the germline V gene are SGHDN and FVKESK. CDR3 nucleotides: TGTGCCAGCAGCCTCCTACTGAGCACCCGGGATGAGCAGTTCTTC. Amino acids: CASSLLLSTRDEQFF.

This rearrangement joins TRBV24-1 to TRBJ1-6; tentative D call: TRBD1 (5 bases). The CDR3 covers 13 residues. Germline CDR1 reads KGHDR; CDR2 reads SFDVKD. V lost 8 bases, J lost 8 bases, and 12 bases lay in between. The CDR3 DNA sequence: TGTGCCACCAAAAGGGGTACGGATTCACCCCTCCACTTT. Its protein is CATKRGTDSPLHF.

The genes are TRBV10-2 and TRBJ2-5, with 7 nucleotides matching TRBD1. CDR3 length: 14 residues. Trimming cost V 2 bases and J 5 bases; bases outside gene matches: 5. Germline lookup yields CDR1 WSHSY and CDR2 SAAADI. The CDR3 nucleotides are TGCGCCAGCAGTGAGGGCAGGGGGAGTGAGACCCAGTACTTC. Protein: CASSEGRGSETQYF.

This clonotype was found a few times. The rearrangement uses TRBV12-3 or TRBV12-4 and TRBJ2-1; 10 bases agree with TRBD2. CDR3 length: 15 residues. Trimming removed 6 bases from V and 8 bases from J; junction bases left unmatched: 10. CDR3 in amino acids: CASSSSSGSRDEQFF. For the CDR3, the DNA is TGTGCCAGCAGCTCTTCTAGCGGGAGTCGCGATGAGCAGTTCTTC.

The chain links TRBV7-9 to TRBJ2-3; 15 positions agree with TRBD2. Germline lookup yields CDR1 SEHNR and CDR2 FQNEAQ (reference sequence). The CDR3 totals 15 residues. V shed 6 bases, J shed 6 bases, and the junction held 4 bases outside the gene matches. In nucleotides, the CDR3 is TGTGCCAGCAGTGCCGGGACTAGCGGGGGGGATACGCAGTATTTT. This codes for CASSAGTSGGDTQYF.

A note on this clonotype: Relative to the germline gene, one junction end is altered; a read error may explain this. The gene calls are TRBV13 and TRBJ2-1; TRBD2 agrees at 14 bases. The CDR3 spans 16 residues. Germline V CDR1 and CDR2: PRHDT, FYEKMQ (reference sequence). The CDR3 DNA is TGTGCAAGCAGCCCAGGACTAGCGGGAGGCACGAGTGAGCAGTTCTTC. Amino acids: CASSPGLAGGTSEQFF.